This T cell receptor (beta chain) appears in the sequencing data of a study of regulatory T cells in long-lasting Graves disease. This clonotype was recorded a few times. Its specificity is unknown. CDR3 length: 15 residues. The germline V gene encodes CDR1 MNHEY and CDR2 SVGEGT. Between the trimmed V and J ends, which lost 6 bases and 0 bases, there was a span of 12 bases. The time point was: newly diagnosed GD, antithyroid drugs for less than 3 months. The TCR library was made from RNA that had been extracted from PBMCs in TRIzol. EDTA tubes collected approximately 10 milliliters of peripheral blood. With iRepertoire HTBI primers and Arm-PCR of CDR3 regions, TCR beta libraries were built. Via MiXCR, TCRdb re-called the multiplex PCR reads, giving one row per CDR3 protein. The table lists about 440,000 distinct CDR3 sequences, around 14% of them singletons. Overall study findings and caveats: Favored gene segments in persistent disease were TRBV28, TRBJ1-2 and TRBJ2-5.

These data were likewise used in another study, on T cells in Graves' hyperthyroidism and ophthalmopathy.

Sequencing was performed on peripheral blood mononuclear cells (PBMCs), taken at new diagnosis, from a patient treated with antithyroid drugs. The source of this sequence is a woman aged 25 to 45 with Graves disease. The chain has TRBV6-2 or TRBV6-3 and TRBJ1-5; tentatively, D is TRBD1 (6 bases). The CDR3 DNA is TGTGCCAGCAGCCCACAGGGCCCTAGCAATCAGCCCCAGCATTTT. Translation: CASSPQGPSNQPQHF.